The 9 T cell receptor beta chains presented below share a single source sample, sequenced in a study of response to subunit inactivated influenza vaccine. TCRdb ran MiXCR on the RT-PCR reads and lists one entry per CDR3 protein. The data hold about 520,000 distinct CDR3 sequences, with approximately 7.7% observed a single time. Sequenced material: PBMCs from blood, taken roughly 24 months after vaccination. The source of these receptors is a man between 50 and 70 years old who received an inactivated influenza vaccine.

The chain joins TRBV21-1 to TRBJ2-2; the table's D call of TRBD1 was not tested on the DNA. TRBV21-1 is a pseudogene locus. There are 16 residues in the CDR3. The CDR3 protein is CASSKEWSGANGELFF. CDR3 DNA: TGTGCCAGCAGCAAAGAGTGGTCAGGGGCTAACGGGGAGCTGTTTTTT.

This clonotype was picked up many times. The chain uses TRBV12-3 or TRBV12-4 and TRBJ2-1; D uncertain. This CDR3 has 13 residues. Trimming left V 8 bases short and J 7 bases short, with 15 bases between. The CDR3 DNA reads TGTGCCAGCGGGGTTCGCCCTCTGAATGAGCAGTTCTTC. Residues: CASGVRPLNEQFF.

This clonotype came up many times. The V call is TRBV11-2, the J call TRBJ2-7, with D perhaps matching TRBD1 (6 bases). The CDR3 totals 15 residues. Germline V gene lookup returns CDR1 SGHAT and CDR2 FQNNGV. Trimming removed 1 base at V and 4 bases at J, with 14 bases between. CDR3 DNA sequence: TGTGCCAGCAGCTTAGTCGTTGGGGACACGTACGAGCAGTACTTC. It codes for CASSLVVGDTYEQYF. Full variable domain (remainder filled in from reference TRBV11-2 and TRBJ2-7): EAGVAQSPRYKIIEKRQSVAFWCNPISGHATLYWYQQILGQGPKLLIQFQNNGVVDDSQLPKDRFSAERLKGVDSTLKIQPAKLEDSAVYLCASSLVVGDTYEQYFGPGTRLTVT.

This chain uses TRBV3-1 with TRBJ2-1; no clear D. The CDR3 is made up of 14 amino acids. V dropped 0 bases and J dropped 5 bases, with 8 bases sitting between them. The germline gives CDR1 LGHDT, CDR2 YNNKEL (reference sequence). The CDR3 nucleotides read TGTGCCAGCAGCCAAGATCCAGCGAACAATGAGCAGTTCTTC. Translated, it gives CASSQDPANNEQFF.

The V call is TRBV5-5, the J call TRBJ1-4, with no clear D. Trimming took off 2 bases at V and 4 bases at J, with 6 bases between the two ends. The germline V gene has CDR1 SGHKS and CDR2 YYEKEE (reference sequence). This CDR3 has 13 amino acids. The CDR3 reads CASSFRGNEKLFF. Written as DNA, the CDR3 is TGTGCCAGCAGCTTTCGGGGTAATGAAAAACTGTTTTTT.

V is TRBV7-2 and J is TRBJ2-1; TRBD2 matches at 11 bases. V was clipped by 1 base and J by 10 bases; unmatched bases: 6. Germline V CDR1 and CDR2: SGHTA, FQGNSA. CDR3 size: 15 residues. DNA for the CDR3: TGTGCCAGCAGCTTAGAACTAGCGGGGGCAGGGGAGCAGTTCTTC. Translated, it gives CASSLELAGAGEQFF.

Only a few counts were recorded for this clonotype. The gene calls are TRBV20-1 and TRBJ2-1; 12 nucleotides match TRBD2. The germline CDR1 and CDR2 sequences are DFQATT and SNEGSKA (reference sequence). The CDR3 covers 16 residues. V trimming: 1 base; J trimming: 4 bases; junction bases outside the gene matches: 5. CDR3 residues: CSARVPLAGGYNEQFF. Written as DNA, the CDR3 is TGCAGTGCTAGAGTCCCCCTAGCGGGAGGGTACAATGAGCAGTTCTTC.

This clonotype was counted many times. The genes are TRBV3-1 and TRBJ2-7; D unresolved. CDR3 length: 11 amino acids. Deletions cut 4 bases from V and 3 bases from J, with 4 bases between. Germline CDR1 is LGHDT and CDR2 is YNNKEL (reference sequence). CDR3 sequence: CASSRHYEQYF. For the CDR3, the DNA is TGTGCCAGCAGCCGACACTACGAGCAGTACTTC.

The gene calls are TRBV25-1 and TRBJ2-5, with 12 bases matching TRBD1. The germline CDR1 and CDR2 sequences are MGHDK and SYGVNS. The CDR3 contains 15 residues. The V and J ends lost 4 bases and 5 bases, in that order; junction bases with no gene match: 5. The CDR3 DNA reads as TGTGCCAGCAGTGGGGGACAGGGGGCGCGTGAGACCCAGTACTTC. Translation gives CASSGGQGARETQYF.